The clone carrying this T cell receptor (beta chain) was observed a few times. As handled by the study authors: Estimates of nucleated cell counts were drawn from the amplification of reference gene primers. Profiling relied on immunoSEQ multiplex PCR, and the TCRdb table lists in-frame clones only, not all of them. V, J and clone size were drawn from that table, and D and trimming were deduced from the DNA. The sample gives 45,000 or so clones, approximately 87% of which show up once; roughly 3.7% is in the top ten. The source of the sample is a study of blood T cell repertoires in COVID-19. Study summary: COVID-19 samples, acute and convalescent, were from the United States, Italy and Spain. Sample material is recorded as cDNA or gDNA derived from T cells, B-cell-depleted T cells, or PBMCs.

Seattle cases were enrolled at active infection and followed longitudinally. The trim removed 4 bases at V and 0 bases at J, leaving 10 bases unmatched. The CDR3 sequence is 17 residues long. In germline, CDR1 is SGHRS, CDR2 YFSETQ. The TCR originated in a man in his forties with COVID-19, enrolled during active disease. Sequencing was done on a sample of peripheral blood. The chain uses TRBV5-1 and TRBJ2-3; 8 nucleotides line up with TRBD2. The CDR3 DNA reads as TGCGCCAGCAGCGCTAGCATAGCGGGGACTAGCACAGATACGCAGTATTTT. Translation gives CASSASIAGTSTDTQYF.